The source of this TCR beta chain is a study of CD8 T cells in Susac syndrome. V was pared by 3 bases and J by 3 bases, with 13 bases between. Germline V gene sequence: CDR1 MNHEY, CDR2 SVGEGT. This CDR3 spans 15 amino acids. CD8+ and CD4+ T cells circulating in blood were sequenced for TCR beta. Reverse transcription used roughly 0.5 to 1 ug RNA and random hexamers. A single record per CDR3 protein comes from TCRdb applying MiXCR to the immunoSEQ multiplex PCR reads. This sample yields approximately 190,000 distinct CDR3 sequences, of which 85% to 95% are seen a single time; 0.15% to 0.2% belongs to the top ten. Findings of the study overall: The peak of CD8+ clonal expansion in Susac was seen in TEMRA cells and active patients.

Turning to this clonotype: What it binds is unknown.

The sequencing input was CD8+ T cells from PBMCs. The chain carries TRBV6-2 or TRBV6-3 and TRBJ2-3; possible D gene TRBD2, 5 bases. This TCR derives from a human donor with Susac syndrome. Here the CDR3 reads CASSYRPSTTDTQYF. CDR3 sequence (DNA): TGTGCCAGCAGTTATCGGCCTAGCACAACAGATACGCAGTATTTT.